Sequencing of this T cell receptor (beta chain) was carried out in a study of shared clonotypes between healthy human individuals. CDR1 SGDLS and CDR2 YYNGEE come from the germline V gene. This CDR3 has 15 amino acids. Trimming shortened V by 3 bases and J by 0 bases, and 10 bases separated the two germline ends. Original processing notes: Owing to the provision of junction-only sequences devoid of quality scores by immunoSEQ, filtering differed. Using immunoSEQ multiplex PCR, the repertoire was profiled, and TCRdb retains in-frame clones only, with some absent. D and trimming were read from the DNA, whereas the V and J calls and clone size are those reported in that table. The sample holds roughly 450,000 clones, 70% to 80% seen once.

The sequence came from a woman between 40 and 55 years old in good health. Some clones in this sample may be carry-over from other donors' samples. This rearrangement joins TRBV9 to TRBJ1-3; D might be TRBD1 (5 bases). The specimen sequenced was PBMCs. This CDR3 reads CASSGGGNSGNTIYF. CDR3 nucleotides: TGTGCCAGCAGCGGGGGCGGCAACTCTGGAAACACCATATATTTT. The full variable domain, in which reference TRBV9 and TRBJ1-3 provide the parts outside the CDR3, is DSGVTQTPKHLITATGQRVTLRCSPRSGDLSVYWYQQSLDQGLQFLIQYYNGEERAKGNILERFSAQQFPDLHSELNLSSLELGDSALYFCASSGGGNSGNTIYFGEGSWLTVV.